A single sample gave rise to the 4 T cell receptor beta chains below, sequenced in a study of blood T cell repertoires in COVID-19. The data were produced by immunoSEQ multiplex PCR, yet TCRdb's version contains in-frame clones alone and is incomplete. Of about 81,000 clones in the sample, 82% are singletons; the top ten hold about 6.9%. The sequenced sample was peripheral blood. All receptors derive from a human donor in a cohort sampled during active COVID-19.

The CDR3 here is CASSLAPGGASEQYF. The CDR3, as DNA: TGTGCCAGCAGCTTAGCGCCAGGGGGCGCGTCCGAGCAGTACTTC. The rearrangement uses TRBV7-6 and TRBJ2-7; 8 nucleotides match TRBD1. The junction had 7 bases not matched to a gene; V was cut back by 0 bases and J by 6 bases. This CDR3 region has 15 residues. Per the germline V gene, CDR1 is SGHVS and CDR2 is FNYEAQ.

The gene calls are TRBV9 and TRBJ1-6; TRBD1 matches 7 bases. Germline V gene lookup returns CDR1 SGDLS and CDR2 YYNGEE. There are 15 residues in the CDR3. V shed 3 bases and J 10 bases; nucleotides not matched to a gene: 10. CDR3 in DNA: TGTGCCAGCAGCGCCGAAACAGGGGAGAGATCACCCCTCCACTTT. Translating gives CASSAETGERSPLHF. The full variable domain, its missing parts supplied by reference TRBV9 and TRBJ1-6, is DSGVTQTPKHLITATGQRVTLRCSPRSGDLSVYWYQQSLDQGLQFLIQYYNGEERAKGNILERFSAQQFPDLHSELNLSSLELGDSALYFCASSAETGERSPLHFGNGTRLTVT.

The CDR3: CSVGAGGYEQYF. CDR3 in DNA: TGCAGCGTTGGCGCAGGGGGCTACGAGCAGTACTTC. The chain has TRBV29-1 and TRBJ2-7, with 7 bases matching TRBD1. Germline trimming cut 4 bases from V and 3 bases from J; bases unmatched to any gene: 3. There are 12 residues in the CDR3. Germline V gene sequence: CDR1 SQVTM, CDR2 ANQGSEA.

The chain links TRBV3-1 (or the pseudogene TRBV3-2) to TRBJ1-1; no reliable D call. The CDR3 loop spans 14 amino acids. V was shortened by 1 base and J by 1 base, with 7 bases between the two germline ends. Germline values: CDR1 LGHDT, CDR2 YNNKEL (reference sequence). The CDR3 here is CASSQGRKNTEAFF. The DNA of the CDR3 is TGTGCCAGCAGCCAAGGGAGGAAGAACACTGAAGCTTTCTTT.